The present T cell receptor (beta chain) was sequenced within a study of shared clonotypes between healthy human individuals. Trimming took 6 bases from V and 4 from J; bases not matched to a gene: 7. CDR1 and CDR2 from the germline V gene are MNHEY and SMNVEV (reference sequence). The CDR3 length is 15 residues. The authors split each subset's genomic DNA evenly across several immunoSEQ plates. This table comes from immunoSEQ multiplex PCR, and its TCRdb copy is limited to in-frame clones, with some not included. Seen here are roughly 1 million clones, around 78% observed once, and the top ten hold 0.52%.

The sequencing sample was made of memory CD4+ T cells from PBMCs. The subset: CD45RA-negative fraction. The chain has TRBV27 and TRBJ1-1, with TRBD1 identical over 11 bases. The sequence was obtained from a man in his late teens or twenties in good health. Some clones in this sample may be carry-over from other donors' samples. This CDR3 reads CASSLGQGAPTEAFF. The CDR3 DNA reads as TGTGCCAGCAGCCTAGGACAGGGGGCGCCCACTGAAGCTTTCTTT.